Listed below are T cell receptor beta chains from one sample, sequenced in a study of T-cell reconstitution after alpha-beta-depleted transplantation in children. One entry per CDR3 protein results from TCRdb running MiXCR on the PCR reads. The sample has around 96,000 distinct CDR3 sequences, 9% to 15% seen once. The sequenced sample was PBMCs from the stem cell graft donor, obtained from the stem cell graft. The receptors come from a human donor who donated a stem cell graft to a child with inherited bone marrow failure. The CDR3 runs from the conserved cysteine through the conserved F or W. The D gene is left open where the match is weak. A clone size is listed for some rows: how often the clone was seen (once, few, many), or a class if it is expanded.

TRBJ2-7,TRBV28,many,TRBD1,CASSSLGQSPYEQYF,TGTGCCAGCAGTTCGCTGGGACAGTCCCCCTACGAGCAGTACTTC
TRBJ1-5,TRBV4-2,many,.,CASSQAPSGDQPQHF,TGTGCCAGCAGCCAAGCCCCTTCAGGGGACCAGCCCCAGCATTTT
TRBJ2-1,TRBV7-6,.,.,CASSFLQGLYNEQFF,TGTGCCAGCAGCTTCTTACAGGGCCTTTACAATGAGCAGTTCTTC
TRBJ2-4,TRBV12-3/TRBV12-4,many,.,CASSLGGASNIQYF,TGTGCCAGCAGTTTAGGTGGGGCCTCCAACATTCAGTACTTC
TRBJ1-6,TRBV5-1,many,.,CASSLGSQSGSPLHF,TGCGCCAGCAGCTTGGGATCACAGTCGGGTTCACCCCTCCACTTT
TRBJ2-5,TRBV2,few,.,CASQGRSQETQYF,TGTGCCAGCCAAGGGAGATCCCAAGAGACCCAGTACTTC
TRBJ2-7,TRBV28,many,.,CASSFATGLHEQYF,TGTGCCAGCAGTTTTGCGACAGGCTTGCACGAGCAGTACTTC
TRBJ2-7,TRBV7-3,.,.,CASSASRDGEQYF,TGTGCCAGCAGCGCGAGCCGGGACGGCGAGCAGTACTTC
TRBJ2-1,TRBV5-4,many,TRBD2,CASSGGTSGYNEQFF,TGTGCCAGCAGCGGGGGGACTAGCGGGTACAATGAGCAGTTCTTC
TRBJ2-3,TRBV29-1,many,.,CSVEAPTDTQYF,TGCAGCGTTGAAGCCCCTACAGATACGCAGTATTTT
TRBJ2-3,TRBV4-2,many,TRBD2,CASSPSSGDLDTQYF,TGTGCCAGCAGCCCTTCTAGCGGGGATCTGGATACGCAGTATTTT
TRBJ1-1,TRBV6-6,many,TRBD1,CASSPDREVAFF,TGTGCCAGCAGCCCGGACAGGGAAGTAGCTTTCTTT
TRBJ2-2,TRBV12-3/TRBV12-4,.,.,CASSLATVTGELFF,TGTGCCAGCAGTTTAGCGACAGTCACCGGGGAGCTGTTTTTT
TRBJ1-5,TRBV20-1,few,.,CSASPAGLSNQPQHF,TGCAGTGCTAGTCCGGCAGGGCTATCAAATCAGCCCCAGCATTTT
TRBJ1-5,TRBV28,many,.,CASRSPLGNQPQHF,TGTGCCAGCAGGAGCCCCCTCGGGAATCAGCCCCAGCATTTT
TRBJ2-7,TRBV7-2,many,TRBD1,CASSAQVGTAYEQYF,TGTGCCAGCAGCGCCCAAGTGGGGACAGCCTACGAGCAGTACTTC
TRBJ2-3,TRBV6-2/TRBV6-3,.,.,CASSYALGTRTDTQYF,TGTGCCAGCAGTTACGCACTTGGGACCCGCACAGATACGCAGTATTTT